This passage covers 30 T cell receptor beta chains from one sample sequenced in a study of cytomegalovirus exposure and HLA in healthy donors. The PCR used 60 Vbeta and 13 Jbeta primers. Clones were read by immunoSEQ multiplex PCR, and TCRdb kept only the in-frame ones, dropping some. Here the sample spans around 300,000 clones, around 66% being singletons. The sample taken for sequencing was PBMCs. These receptors all come from a female donor in good health and CMV-seronegative.

The rearrangement joins TRBV28 to TRBJ2-7; 10 nucleotides align to TRBD1. The CDR3 consists of 14 residues. Germline-derived CDR1 and CDR2 are MDHEN and SYDVKM. Trimming at V came to 4 bases and at J to 3 bases, leaving 3 bases not matched to a gene. The CDR3 loop is CASSSRDRGYEQYF. The CDR3, as DNA: TGTGCCAGCAGTTCCCGGGACAGGGGCTACGAGCAGTACTTC.

V usage is TRBV7-9 and J usage is TRBJ1-2, with 10 bases identical to TRBD1. Germline loops: CDR1 SEHNR, CDR2 FQNEAQ (reference sequence). This CDR3 is 15 amino acids long. Trimming at V came to 1 base and at J to 5 bases, leaving 4 bases not matched to a gene. CDR3 DNA: TGTGCCAGCAGCTTAGTTGGGACAGGGGTGTATGGCTACACCTTC. Residues: CASSLVGTGVYGYTF. Full variable domain (remainder filled in from reference TRBV7-9 and TRBJ1-2): DTGVSQNPRHKITKRGQNVTFRCDPISEHNRLYWYRQTLGQGPEFLTYFQNEAQLEKSRLLSDRFSAERPKGSFSTLEIQRTEQGDSAMYLCASSLVGTGVYGYTFGSGTRLTVV.

The gene calls are TRBV6-5 and TRBJ2-3, with 7 bases identical to TRBD2. V trimming: 7 bases; J trimming: 8 bases; junction bases outside the gene matches: 12. CDR3 length: 14 residues. Germline V gives CDR1 MNHEY, CDR2 SVGAGI. Here the CDR3 DNA reads TGTGCCAGCACCACGGGGGGATCTATCGGTACGCAGTATTTT. Translated, it gives CASTTGGSIGTQYF.

J is TRBJ1-1 and V is TRBV5-1; D is perhaps TRBD1 (6 bases). Per the germline V gene, CDR1 is SGHRS and CDR2 is YFSETQ. V lost 2 bases, J lost 3 bases, and 8 bases lay in between. This CDR3 is 13 amino acids long. CDR3 residues: CASSLTGYTEAFF. The DNA for the CDR3 is TGCGCCAGCAGCTTAACAGGGTACACTGAAGCTTTCTTT.

CDR3 sequence: CASSYRSTGETQYF. DNA for the CDR3: TGTGCCAGCAGTTACAGATCCACGGGAGAGACCCAGTACTTC. This rearrangement joins TRBV6-5 to TRBJ2-5; D is uncertain. The CDR3 is made up of 14 amino acids. CDR1 and CDR2 (germline): MNHEY, SVGAGI. Trimming shortened V by 2 bases and J by 4 bases, and 11 bases separated the two germline ends.

This clone was seen a single time. The chain has TRBV6-6 and TRBJ2-7; 9 nucleotides line up with TRBD2. The CDR3 covers 13 residues. Germline V gene lookup returns CDR1 MNHNY and CDR2 SVGAGI (reference sequence). With V trimmed by 6 bases and J by 6 bases, 6 bases remained unmatched. CDR3 protein: CASRAGGPREQYF. Written as DNA, the CDR3 is TGTGCCAGCAGGGCGGGAGGGCCCCGCGAGCAGTACTTC.

Only a few counts were recorded for this clone. This chain joins TRBV28 and TRBJ1-6; D call uncertain. Germline lookup yields CDR1 MDHEN and CDR2 SYDVKM. The CDR3 sequence is 14 residues long. The V end was cut by 7 bases, the J end by 2 bases, with 9 bases between. CDR3 DNA sequence: TGTGCCAGCAAGGCGGGGACCTATAATTCACCCCTCCACTTT. Translated: CASKAGTYNSPLHF.

The chain joins TRBV7-2 to TRBJ2-1; 7 bases line up with TRBD2. J was trimmed by 1 base and V by 0 bases; bases with no gene match: 6. CDR3 size: 17 residues. Germline assignment: CDR1 SGHTA and CDR2 FQGNSA. The CDR3 DNA is TGTGCCAGCAGCTTAGCGCCTAGCGGCCGTTCCTACAATGAGCAGTTCTTC. As protein: CASSLAPSGRSYNEQFF.

In this sample, this clone turned up a few times. The V gene is TRBV15, the J gene TRBJ2-4; 7 bases are a match to TRBD1. The CDR3 is 16 residues long. The J segment lost 2 bases and the V segment lost 1 base, leaving 5 bases of the junction unmatched. CDR1 is LNHNV and CDR2 is YYDKDF in the germline V gene (reference sequence). The CDR3 loop reads CATSRGTTGPKNIQYF. DNA for the CDR3: TGTGCCACCAGCAGAGGGACGACAGGGCCCAAAAACATTCAGTACTTC.

The chain couples TRBV7-3 to TRBJ2-2; no reliable D call. This CDR3 contains 13 residues. The V gene's germline CDR1 is SGHTA and CDR2 FQGTGA. V was clipped by 3 bases and J by 4 bases, with 6 bases between them. CDR3 region: CASSLSSTGELFF. Written as DNA, the CDR3 is TGTGCCAGCAGCTTGAGTTCCACCGGGGAGCTGTTTTTT.

This clone has a single count. The chain uses TRBV5-4 and TRBJ2-1; TRBD2 might be the D (5 bases). The V and J ends lost 4 bases and 10 bases respectively, with 12 bases between them. Germline lookup yields CDR1 SGHNT and CDR2 YYREEE (reference sequence). CDR3 length: 12 amino acids. The CDR3 DNA reads TGTGCCAGCAGCCTGGCCCCGGGGGAGCAGTTCTTC. Residues: CASSLAPGEQFF.

V and J are TRBV30 and TRBJ1-2; no reliable D call. With 0 bases removed from V and 3 bases from J, the gap between germline ends came to 11 bases. The CDR3 loop spans 14 amino acids. Germline V gives CDR1 GTSNPN, CDR2 SVGIG (reference sequence). The CDR3: CAWSVLSNHYGYTF. CDR3 coding DNA: TGTGCCTGGAGTGTACTGAGCAATCACTATGGCTACACCTTC. Based on the CDR3 plus reference TRBV30 and TRBJ1-2, the full variable domain is SQTIHQWPATLVQPVGSPLSLECTVEGTSNPNLYWYRQAAGRGLQLLFYSVGIGQISSEVPQNLSASRPQDRQFILSSKKLLLSDSGFYLCAWSVLSNHYGYTFGSGTRLTVV.

The chain links TRBV5-1 to TRBJ1-4; D is perhaps TRBD1 (5 bases). V dropped 0 bases and J dropped 7 bases, with 13 bases sitting between them. Germline-derived CDR1 and CDR2 are SGHRS and YFSETQ. The CDR3 covers 15 residues. In nucleotides, the CDR3 is TGCGCCAGCAGCTTGGAGTCAGGGCCCGGTGAAAAACTGTTTTTT. It codes for CASSLESGPGEKLFF.

The V gene is TRBV19, the J gene TRBJ1-5; the match to TRBD1 covers 9 bases. CDR1 and CDR2 from the germline V gene are LNHDA and SQIVND (reference sequence). Losses at the gene ends were 8 bases for V and 0 bases for J; bases not matched to a gene: 8. This CDR3 region has 16 residues. The CDR3 protein is CASSRQGVYSNQPQHF. CDR3 DNA sequence: TGTGCCAGTTCCCGACAGGGGGTTTATAGCAATCAGCCCCAGCATTTT.

The chain recombines TRBV10-1 with TRBJ2-7; TRBD2 aligns across 9 bases. This CDR3 contains 15 residues. V shed 0 bases, J shed 7 bases, and the junction held 7 bases outside the gene matches. Germline V CDR1 and CDR2: WNHNN, SYGVQD (reference sequence). The CDR3 DNA reads as TGCGCCAGCAGTGAGTCTCTAGCGGGACTGGAGGAGCAGTACTTC. As protein: CASSESLAGLEEQYF.

This sequence joins TRBV18 and TRBJ1-5; 7 bases line up with TRBD1. Per the germline V gene, CDR1 is KGHSH and CDR2 is LQKENI. The CDR3 has 15 amino acids. The ends lost 6 bases at V and 4 bases at J; junction bases unmatched: 9. The CDR3 region is CASSRSRDSNQPQHF. CDR3 nucleotide sequence: TGTGCCAGCTCTCGGTCCCGGGACAGTAATCAGCCCCAGCATTTT.

This chain joins TRBV11-3 and TRBJ2-7, with 10 bases aligning to TRBD2. Germline CDR1 reads SGHNT; CDR2 reads YENEEA. V lost 1 base to trimming and J lost 6 bases; unmatched junction nucleotides: 12. CDR3 length: 17 residues. CDR3 amino acids: CASSLAPTGTSEREQYF. Written as DNA, the CDR3 is TGTGCCAGCAGCTTAGCCCCGACCGGGACTAGCGAGCGCGAGCAGTACTTC. The whole variable domain, filled in from reference TRBV11-3 and TRBJ2-7, reads EAGVVQSPRYKIIEKKQPVAFWCNPISGHNTLYWYLQNLGQGPELLIRYENEEAVDDSQLPKDRFSAERLKGVDSTLKIQPAELGDSAVYLCASSLAPTGTSEREQYFGPGTRLTVT.

The chain recombines TRBV5-4 with TRBJ2-5; the match to TRBD1 covers 7 bases. The CDR3 spans 15 residues. Per the germline V gene, CDR1 is SGHNT and CDR2 is YYREEE (reference sequence). V lost 4 bases and J lost 2; bases outside the gene matches: 8. The CDR3 region has the DNA TGTGCCAGCAGCCGATCCGACAGGGCGCAAGAGACCCAGTACTTC. This gives the protein CASSRSDRAQETQYF.

This clone was found a few times. This chain uses TRBV19 with TRBJ2-7; 14 nucleotides line up with TRBD2. This CDR3 region has 16 residues. The germline CDR1 and CDR2 sequences are LNHDA and SQIVND (reference sequence). Trimming removed 8 bases from V and 6 bases from J; junction bases left unmatched: 12. CDR3 DNA: TGTGCCAGTGGGCCGGGACTAGCGGGAGTTCAGGGCGAGCAGTACTTC. Translated, it gives CASGPGLAGVQGEQYF.

V and J are TRBV30 and TRBJ2-7; 7 bases fit TRBD1. The CDR3 contains 14 residues. Germline CDR1 is GTSNPN and CDR2 is SVGIG (reference sequence). V lost 0 bases and J lost 2; bases outside the gene matches: 4. The CDR3 protein is CAWSVAQGAYEQYF. For the CDR3, the DNA is TGTGCCTGGAGTGTAGCGCAGGGGGCCTACGAGCAGTACTTC.

CDR3 region: CASQTDVDGSPLHF. In DNA, the CDR3 is TGTGCCAGCCAAACAGACGTCGATGGTTCACCCCTCCACTTT. The rearrangement joins TRBV6-1 to TRBJ1-6; no firm D call. Trimming took off 8 bases at V and 9 bases at J, with 17 bases between the two ends. This CDR3 spans 14 amino acids. Germline V gene sequence: CDR1 MNHNS, CDR2 SASEGT.

The sample holds a few counts of this clone. The chain has TRBV13 and TRBJ1-1; D may be TRBD1 (6 bases). V was cut by 6 bases and J by 4 bases, with 18 bases left in between. Germline CDR1 reads PRHDT; CDR2 reads FYEKMQ (reference sequence). The CDR3 totals 15 residues. The CDR3 DNA reads TGTGCCAGCAGAGAAACAGGGAAGAGAGGCACTGAAGCTTTCTTT. Encoded protein: CASRETGKRGTEAFF. Combining the CDR3 with reference TRBV13 and TRBJ1-1 gives the whole variable domain AAGVIQSPRHLIKEKRETATLKCYPIPRHDTVYWYQQGPGQDPQFLISFYEKMQSDKGSIPDRFSAQQFSDYHSELNMSSLELGDSALYFCASRETGKRGTEAFFGQGTRLTVV.

The chain is built from TRBV7-3 and TRBJ2-1; 12 bases line up with TRBD2. CDR3 size: 16 residues. Germline-derived CDR1 and CDR2 are SGHTA and FQGTGA. After removal of 6 bases from V and 4 bases from J, the junction contained 7 bases not matched to a gene. CDR3 loop: CASSLLAGGSYNEQFF. CDR3 in DNA: TGTGCCAGCAGTCTTCTAGCGGGGGGGTCTTACAATGAGCAGTTCTTC.

The rearrangement links TRBV19 to TRBJ1-2; 10 bases fit TRBD1. The CDR3 consists of 14 residues. Germline loops: CDR1 LNHDA, CDR2 SQIVND (reference sequence). Losses at the gene ends were 5 bases for V and 7 bases for J; bases not matched to a gene: 7. DNA for the CDR3: TGTGCCAGTAGTTTCTCCCGGACAGGGGGTGGCTACACCTTC. This gives the protein CASSFSRTGGGYTF.

CDR3 DNA sequence: TGTGCCAGCAGCGATACAGGGGGCGCCTACAATGAGCAGTTCTTC. This encodes CASSDTGGAYNEQFF. The chain joins TRBV9 to TRBJ2-1; 9 bases are shared with TRBD1. The CDR3 consists of 15 residues. Germline V gives CDR1 SGDLS, CDR2 YYNGEE. J gave up 2 bases and V 3 bases, and 3 bases lay outside the gene matches. Together with reference TRBV9 and TRBJ2-1, the CDR3 gives the full variable domain: DSGVTQTPKHLITATGQRVTLRCSPRSGDLSVYWYQQSLDQGLQFLIQYYNGEERAKGNILERFSAQQFPDLHSELNLSSLELGDSALYFCASSDTGGAYNEQFFGPGTRLTVL.

The chain links TRBV15 to TRBJ2-5, with no clear D. The J call may be wrong; the DNA end is better matched by TRBJ2-7. The CDR3 extends over 13 amino acids. Germline lookup yields CDR1 LNHNV and CDR2 YYDKDF (reference sequence). As DNA, the CDR3 is TGTGCCACCAGCAGAGAGCTAGGCTACGAGCAGTACTTC. This sequence encodes CATSRELGYEQYF.

This clone has just one count. J is TRBJ2-7 and V is TRBV27, with TRBD1 matching over 11 bases. V lost 4 bases and J lost 0; bases outside the gene matches: 14. This CDR3 spans 19 amino acids. The germline gives CDR1 MNHEY, CDR2 SMNVEV (reference sequence). The CDR3 loop reads CASSYVGQGGSGASYEQYF. The CDR3 coding sequence is TGTGCCAGCAGTTACGTGGGACAGGGGGGTAGCGGGGCCTCCTACGAGCAGTACTTC.

The V and J genes are TRBV4-1 and TRBJ1-1, with a weak D call TRBD1 (5 bases). Trimming pared 1 base from V and 5 bases from J, leaving 14 bases between. This CDR3 comprises 15 residues. Germline CDR1 reads MGHRA; CDR2 reads YSYEKL. CDR3: CASSQGAREGTEAFF. For the CDR3, the DNA is TGCGCCAGCAGCCAAGGGGCCAGGGAAGGTACTGAAGCTTTCTTT.

Comment on this clone: This sample includes further DNA sequences coding for the same CDR3. As DNA, the CDR3 is TGTGCCAGCGGCCGGGACAGCGGGAATCAGCCCCAGCATTTT. This gives the protein CASGRDSGNQPQHF. The rearrangement links TRBV9 to TRBJ1-5; 7 bases are shared with TRBD1. Germline CDR1 and CDR2: SGDLS and YYNGEE. Unmatched junction bases numbered 8, after V lost 7 bases and J lost 4 bases. The length of the CDR3 is 14 residues.

The CDR3 bases are TGTGCCAGTAGTCACCCCGAGACAGGAAACTATGGCTACACCTTC. This sequence encodes CASSHPETGNYGYTF. The chain couples TRBV19 to TRBJ1-2, with a weak D call TRBD1 (6 bases). The CDR3 has 15 amino acids. The V gene lost 5 bases and the J gene lost 2 bases, with 15 bases spanning the gap. From germline, CDR1 is LNHDA and CDR2 SQIVND (reference sequence).